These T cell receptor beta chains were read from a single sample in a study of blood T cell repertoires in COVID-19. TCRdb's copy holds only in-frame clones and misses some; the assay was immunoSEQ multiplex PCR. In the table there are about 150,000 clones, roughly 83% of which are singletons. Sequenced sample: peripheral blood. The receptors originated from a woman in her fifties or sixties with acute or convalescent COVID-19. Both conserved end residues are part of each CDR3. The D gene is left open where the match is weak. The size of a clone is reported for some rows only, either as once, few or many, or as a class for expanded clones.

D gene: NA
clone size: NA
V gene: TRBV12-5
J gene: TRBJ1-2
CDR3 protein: CASGFSNRNYGYTF
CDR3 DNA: TGTGCTAGTGGTTTTTCCAATCGGAACTATGGCTACACCTTC

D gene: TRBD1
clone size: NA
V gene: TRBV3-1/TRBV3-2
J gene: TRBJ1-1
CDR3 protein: CASSSGTGSTEAFF
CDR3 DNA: TGTGCCAGCAGCTCCGGGACAGGGTCCACTGAAGCTTTCTTT

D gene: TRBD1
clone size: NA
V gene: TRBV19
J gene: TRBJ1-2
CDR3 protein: CASSPPGQEYNYGYTF
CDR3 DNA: TGTGCCAGTAGTCCCCCGGGACAGGAATATAACTATGGCTACACCTTC

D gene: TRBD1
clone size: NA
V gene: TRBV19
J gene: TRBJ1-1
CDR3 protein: CASSIRQGALNTEAFF
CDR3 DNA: TGTGCCAGTAGTATACGACAGGGGGCGTTGAACACTGAAGCTTTCTTT

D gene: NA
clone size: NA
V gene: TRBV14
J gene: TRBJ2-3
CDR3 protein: CASSRSGGSADTQYF
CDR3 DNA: TGTGCCAGCAGCCGGTCCGGGGGAAGTGCAGATACGCAGTATTTT

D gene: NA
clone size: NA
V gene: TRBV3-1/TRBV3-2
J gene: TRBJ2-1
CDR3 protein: CASSQDPTGNYNEQFF
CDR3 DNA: TGTGCCAGCAGCCAAGATCCCACAGGGAACTACAATGAGCAGTTCTTC

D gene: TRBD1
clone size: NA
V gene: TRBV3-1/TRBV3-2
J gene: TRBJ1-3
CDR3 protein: CASSRSQGATGNTIYF
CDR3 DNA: TGTGCCAGCAGCCGTAGTCAGGGGGCCACTGGAAACACCATATATTTT

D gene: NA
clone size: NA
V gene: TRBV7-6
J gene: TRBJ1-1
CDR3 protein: CASSLAPGFNTEAFF
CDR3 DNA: TGTGCCAGCAGCTTAGCCCCAGGGTTCAACACTGAAGCTTTCTTT

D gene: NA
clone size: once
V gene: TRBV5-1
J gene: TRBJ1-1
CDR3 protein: CASSSLAARTEAFF
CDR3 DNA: TGCGCCAGCAGCTCCCTGGCAGCGAGGACTGAAGCTTTCTTT

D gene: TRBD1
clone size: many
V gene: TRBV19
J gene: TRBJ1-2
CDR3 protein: CASSPGTGIYGYTF
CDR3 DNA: TGTGCCAGTAGTCCCGGGACAGGGATCTATGGCTACACCTTC

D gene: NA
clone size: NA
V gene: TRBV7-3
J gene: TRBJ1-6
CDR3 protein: CASSLPYSDFYNSPLHF
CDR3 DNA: TGTGCCAGCAGCTTACCATACTCGGACTTCTATAATTCACCCCTCCACTTT

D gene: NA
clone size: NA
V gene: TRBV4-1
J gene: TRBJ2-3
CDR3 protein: CASSPRPLLEENTDTQYF
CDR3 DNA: TGCGCCAGCAGCCCGCGCCCATTGTTGGAGGAAAACACAGATACGCAGTATTTT

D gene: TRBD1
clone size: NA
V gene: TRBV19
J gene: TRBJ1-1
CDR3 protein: CASSRRGQGTLNTEAFF
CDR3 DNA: TGTGCCAGTAGTAGGCGGGGACAGGGGACCCTGAACACTGAAGCTTTCTTT

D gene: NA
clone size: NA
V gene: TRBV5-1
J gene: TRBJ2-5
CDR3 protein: CASSPPRGSGETQYF
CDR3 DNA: TGCGCCAGCAGCCCCCCGCGCGGCTCTGGAGAGACCCAGTACTTC

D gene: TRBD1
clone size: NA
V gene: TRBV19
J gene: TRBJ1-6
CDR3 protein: CASSRLRDRFSPLHF
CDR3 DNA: TGTGCCAGTAGTCGGCTCCGGGACAGGTTCTCACCCCTCCACTTT

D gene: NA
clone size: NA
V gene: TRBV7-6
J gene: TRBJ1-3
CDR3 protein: CASSLTGVSGNTIYF
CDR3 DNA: TGTGCCAGCAGCTTAACGGGAGTCTCTGGAAACACCATATATTTT

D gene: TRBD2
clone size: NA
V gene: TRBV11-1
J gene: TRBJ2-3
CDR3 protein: CASSPLRGGRSDTQYF
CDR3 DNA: TGTGCCAGCAGTCCGCTCCGGGGGGGCCGGTCAGATACGCAGTATTTT

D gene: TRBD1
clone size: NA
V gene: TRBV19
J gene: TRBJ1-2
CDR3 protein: CASTQSGTGPYNGYTF
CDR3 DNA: TGTGCCAGTACACAAAGCGGGACAGGTCCATATAATGGCTACACCTTC

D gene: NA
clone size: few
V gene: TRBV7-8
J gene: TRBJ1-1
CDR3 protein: CASTSSLNTEAFF
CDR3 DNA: TGTGCCAGCACTAGTAGTTTGAACACTGAAGCTTTCTTT

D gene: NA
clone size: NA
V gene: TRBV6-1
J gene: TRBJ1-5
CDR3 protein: CASSEGVGVNQPQHF
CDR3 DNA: TGTGCCAGCAGTGAAGGGGTGGGCGTGAATCAGCCCCAGCATTTT

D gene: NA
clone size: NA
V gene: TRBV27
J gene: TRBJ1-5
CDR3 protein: CASSLSPQGNQPQHF
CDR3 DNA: TGTGCCAGCAGTTTATCCCCCCAGGGCAATCAGCCCCAGCATTTT

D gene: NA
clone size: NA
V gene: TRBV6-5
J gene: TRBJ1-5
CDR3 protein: CASSSQKTNQPQHF
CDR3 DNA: TGTGCCAGCAGTTCGCAGAAAACCAATCAGCCCCAGCATTTT

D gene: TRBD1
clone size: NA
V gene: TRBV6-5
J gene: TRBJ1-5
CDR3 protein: CASRLTGFSNQPQHF
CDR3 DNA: TGTGCCAGCAGATTGACAGGGTTCAGCAATCAGCCCCAGCATTTT

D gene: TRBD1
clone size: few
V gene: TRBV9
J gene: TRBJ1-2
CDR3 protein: CASSVDGTGGAESGYTF
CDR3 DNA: TGTGCCAGCAGCGTAGATGGGACAGGGGGCGCGGAGAGTGGCTACACCTTC

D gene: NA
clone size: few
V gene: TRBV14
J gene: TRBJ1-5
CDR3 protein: CASSQDPGQPQHF
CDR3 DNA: TGTGCCAGCAGCCAAGATCCGGGGCAGCCCCAGCATTTT

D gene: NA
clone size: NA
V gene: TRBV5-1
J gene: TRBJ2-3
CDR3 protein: CASSDEGDTQYF
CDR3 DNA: TGCGCCAGCTCAGACGAGGGAGATACGCAGTATTTT

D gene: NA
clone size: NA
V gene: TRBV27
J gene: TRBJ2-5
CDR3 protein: CASSPYGAGIQETQYF
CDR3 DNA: TGTGCCAGCAGTCCATATGGGGCTGGTATACAAGAGACCCAGTACTTC

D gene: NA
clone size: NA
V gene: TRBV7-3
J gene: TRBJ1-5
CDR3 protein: CASSLIGERGLANQPQHF
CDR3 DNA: TGTGCCAGCAGCTTAATCGGGGAGCGGGGCTTAGCAAATCAGCCCCAGCATTTT

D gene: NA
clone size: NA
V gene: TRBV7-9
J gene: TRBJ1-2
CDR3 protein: CASPAMSGGEYGYTF
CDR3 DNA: TGTGCCAGCCCGGCCATGTCCGGGGGGGAGTATGGCTACACCTTC

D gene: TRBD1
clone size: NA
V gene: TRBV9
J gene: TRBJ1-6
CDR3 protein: CASSPRDRNSPLHF
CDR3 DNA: TGTGCCAGCAGCCCACGGGACAGAAATTCACCCCTCCACTTT

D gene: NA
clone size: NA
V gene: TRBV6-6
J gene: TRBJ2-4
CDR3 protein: CASSYPGDGAKNIQYF
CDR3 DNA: TGTGCCAGCAGTTACCCAGGGGATGGGGCCAAAAACATTCAGTACTTC

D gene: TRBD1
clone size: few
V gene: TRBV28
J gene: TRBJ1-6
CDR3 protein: CASSRDRVSPLHF
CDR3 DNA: TGTGCCAGCAGCCGGGACAGGGTTTCACCCCTCCACTTT

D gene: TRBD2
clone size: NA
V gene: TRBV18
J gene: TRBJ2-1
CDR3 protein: CASSPGTTNEQFF
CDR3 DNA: TGTGCCAGCTCACCGGGGACTACCAATGAGCAGTTCTTC

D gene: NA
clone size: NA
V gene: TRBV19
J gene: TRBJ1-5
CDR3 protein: CASSSGRGVVQPQHF
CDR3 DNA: TGTGCCAGTAGTTCAGGACGGGGGGTTGTTCAGCCCCAGCATTTT

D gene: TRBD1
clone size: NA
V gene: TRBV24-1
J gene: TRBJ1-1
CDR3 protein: CATHDGTGEAFF
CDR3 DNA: TGTGCCACCCATGACGGGACAGGTGAAGCTTTCTTT

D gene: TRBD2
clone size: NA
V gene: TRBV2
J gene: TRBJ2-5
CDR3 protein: CASRSQRGGGETQYF
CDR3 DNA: TGTGCCAGCAGGAGCCAGCGGGGGGGTGGGGAGACCCAGTACTTC

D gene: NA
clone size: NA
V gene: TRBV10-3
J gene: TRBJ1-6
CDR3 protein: CAISEKNTVNSPLHF
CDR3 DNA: TGTGCCATCAGTGAGAAAAATACAGTGAATTCACCCCTCCACTTT